This TCR beta chain was captured by sequencing in a study of shared clonotypes between healthy human individuals. TCRdb's table, derived via immunoSEQ multiplex PCR, lists solely in-frame clones and lacks some. Of fewer than 650,000 clones listed, about 82% are singletons. Roughly 89 million PBMCs served as the genomic DNA source for unsorted samples. Germline V gives CDR1 SGHRS, CDR2 YFSETQ. The CDR3 is 15 residues long. Comment on this clone: With only one base between it and a far larger clone, this is likely a read error.

This receptor was obtained from a woman aged 40 to 50 in good health. Some clones in this sample may be carry-over from other donors' samples. The J gene is TRBJ2-2, the V gene TRBV5-1; possibly TRBD1 for D (6 bases). Sequencing was performed on PBMCs. CDR3: CASSLMSRDTGERFF. CDR3 DNA: TGCGCCAGCAGCTTGATGTCCAGGGACACCGGGGAGCGGTTTTTT.